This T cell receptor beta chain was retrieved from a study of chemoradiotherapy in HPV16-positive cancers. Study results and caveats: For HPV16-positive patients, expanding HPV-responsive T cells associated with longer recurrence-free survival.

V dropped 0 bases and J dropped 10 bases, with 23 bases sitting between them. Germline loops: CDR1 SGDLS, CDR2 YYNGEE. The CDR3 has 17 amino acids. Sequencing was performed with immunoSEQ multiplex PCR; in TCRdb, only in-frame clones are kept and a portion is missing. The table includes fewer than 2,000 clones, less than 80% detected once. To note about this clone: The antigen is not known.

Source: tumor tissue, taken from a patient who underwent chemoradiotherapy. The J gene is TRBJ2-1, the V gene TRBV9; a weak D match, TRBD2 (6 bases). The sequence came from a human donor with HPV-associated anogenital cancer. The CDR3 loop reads CASSVAAPGLPAAEQFF. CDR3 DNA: TGTGCCAGCAGCGTAGCTGCTCCGGGACTCCCGGCGGCCGAGCAGTTCTTC.